This T cell receptor (beta chain) was profiled in a study of blood T cell repertoires in COVID-19. The length of the CDR3 is 21 residues. The V gene's germline CDR1 is SGHRS and CDR2 YFSETQ. Germline trimming cut 1 base from V and 4 bases from J; bases unmatched to any gene: 20. In the authors' workflow: Amplification with reference gene primers provided the estimates of nucleated cell counts. Profiling relied on immunoSEQ multiplex PCR, and the TCRdb table lists in-frame clones only, not all of them. The V and J calls and the clone size are those of that table, but D and trimming were determined from the DNA. The sample lists about 240,000 clones, roughly four fifths seen once, with about 4.8% in the top ten.

The sequenced material came from peripheral blood. The gene calls are TRBV5-1 and TRBJ2-2; 9 bases fit TRBD1. This sequence was found in a woman in her 70s with acute or convalescent COVID-19. The CDR3 nucleotides read TGCGCCAGCAGCTTGTTGAGGATTAGGACAGGGGCGCTCGTGGGCACCGGGGAGCTGTTTTTT. Amino acids: CASSLLRIRTGALVGTGELFF.